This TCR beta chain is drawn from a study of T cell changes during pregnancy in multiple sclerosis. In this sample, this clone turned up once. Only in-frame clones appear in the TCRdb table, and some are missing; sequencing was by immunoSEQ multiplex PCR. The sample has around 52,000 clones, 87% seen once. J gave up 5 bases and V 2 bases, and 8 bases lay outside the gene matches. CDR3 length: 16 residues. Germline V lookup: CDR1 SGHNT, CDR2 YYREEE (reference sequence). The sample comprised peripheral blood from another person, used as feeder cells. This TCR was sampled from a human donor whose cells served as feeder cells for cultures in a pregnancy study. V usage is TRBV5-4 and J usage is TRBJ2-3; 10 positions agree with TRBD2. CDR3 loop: CASSLLLAGDGDTQYF. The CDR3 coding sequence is TGTGCCAGCAGCTTACTGCTAGCGGGGGATGGAGATACGCAGTATTTT.